This entry features one T cell receptor beta chain sequence. Its antigen remains unknown. CDR3 length: 16 amino acids. The V and J ends lost 7 bases and 1 base, in that order; junction bases with no gene match: 8. Germline CDR1 and CDR2: MDHEN and SYDVKM. This specimen belongs to a study of OX40 agonist ivuxolimab in advanced cancers. The wider study: Patients were roughly 83% male with ages roughly 23 to 79, mean about 65. General study results and limits: In CD8+ T cells, expanded clones were on average more numerous than in CD4+. Normalized T-cell clonal expansion was also low in a subset of nonresponders.

Assay used: immunoSEQ multiplex PCR; TCRdb lists only in-frame clones, some missing. The sample includes about 44,000 clones, roughly 80% of them seen just once. The sample consisted of CD4+ or CD8+ T cells sorted from blood, taken in a trial of the OX40 agonist ivuxolimab. The gene calls are TRBV28 and TRBJ2-1, with 9 bases identical to TRBD1. The origin of this receptor is an adult with an advanced solid tumor such as melanoma, head and neck, liver or kidney cancer. The CDR3, as DNA: TGTGCCAGCACTACAGGGGGCCTGGGATCCTACAATGAGCAGTTCTTC. This codes for CASTTGGLGSYNEQFF.